The clone carrying this T cell receptor (beta chain) was picked up many times. Using its own MiXCR run on the 5' RACE reads, TCRdb lists one record per CDR3 protein. The sample yields roughly 34,000 distinct CDR3 sequences, roughly 4.5% seen once. This record comes from a study of early T cells in non-severe SARS-CoV-2 infection. CDR3 size: 14 residues. V shed 6 bases and J shed 7 bases, with 13 bases lying between them. Per germline, CDR1 MNHNS and CDR2 SASEGT. The V call is TRBV6-1, the J call TRBJ1-6, with no clear D. The clonotype originates from an adult who was a healthcare worker with PCR-confirmed SARS-CoV-2 infection or an uninfected control (not recorded which). Source material: whole blood. This chain's CDR3 is CASRNGPPNSPLHF. The CDR3 region has the DNA TGTGCCAGCAGGAACGGGCCCCCCAATTCACCCCTCCACTTT.